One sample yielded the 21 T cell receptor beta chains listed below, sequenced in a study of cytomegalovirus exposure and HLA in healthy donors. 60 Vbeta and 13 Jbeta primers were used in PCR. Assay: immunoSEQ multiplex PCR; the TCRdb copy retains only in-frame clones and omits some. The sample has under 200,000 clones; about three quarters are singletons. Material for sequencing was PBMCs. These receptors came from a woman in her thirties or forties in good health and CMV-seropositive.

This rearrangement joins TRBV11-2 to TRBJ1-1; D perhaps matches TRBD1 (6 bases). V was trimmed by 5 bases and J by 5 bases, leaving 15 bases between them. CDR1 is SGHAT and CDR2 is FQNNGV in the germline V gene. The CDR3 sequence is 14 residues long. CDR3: CASSKRQVPTEAFF. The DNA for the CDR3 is TGTGCCAGCAGCAAGCGACAGGTCCCGACTGAAGCTTTCTTT.

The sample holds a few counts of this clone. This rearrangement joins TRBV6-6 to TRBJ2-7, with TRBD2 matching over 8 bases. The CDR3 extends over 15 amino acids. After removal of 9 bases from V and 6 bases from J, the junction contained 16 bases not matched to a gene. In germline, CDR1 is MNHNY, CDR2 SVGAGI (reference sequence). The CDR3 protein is CASKAGGETPSEQYF. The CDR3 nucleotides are TGTGCCAGTAAGGCGGGGGGCGAGACACCCTCCGAGCAGTACTTC.

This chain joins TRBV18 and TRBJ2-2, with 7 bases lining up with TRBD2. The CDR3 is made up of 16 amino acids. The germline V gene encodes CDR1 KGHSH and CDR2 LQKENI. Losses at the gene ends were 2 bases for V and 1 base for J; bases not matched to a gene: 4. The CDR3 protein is CASSPTVAGNTGELFF. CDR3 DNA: TGTGCCAGCTCACCAACGGTAGCGGGGAACACCGGGGAGCTGTTTTTT. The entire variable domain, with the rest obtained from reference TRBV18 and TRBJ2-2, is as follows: NAGVMQNPRHLVRRRGQEARLRCSPMKGHSHVYWYRQLPEEGLKFMVYLQKENIIDESGMPKERFSAEFPKEGPSILRIQQVVRGDSAAYFCASSPTVAGNTGELFFGEGSRLTVL.

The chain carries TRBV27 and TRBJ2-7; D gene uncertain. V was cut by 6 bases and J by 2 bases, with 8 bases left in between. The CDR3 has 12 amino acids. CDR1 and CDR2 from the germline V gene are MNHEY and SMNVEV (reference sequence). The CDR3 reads CASSSTAYEQYF. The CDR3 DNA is TGTGCCAGCAGCAGTACAGCCTACGAGCAGTACTTC.

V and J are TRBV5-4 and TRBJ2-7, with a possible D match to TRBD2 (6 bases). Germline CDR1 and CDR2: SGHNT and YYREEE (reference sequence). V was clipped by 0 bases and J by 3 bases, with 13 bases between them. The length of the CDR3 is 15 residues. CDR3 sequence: CASSLGGEGSYEQYF. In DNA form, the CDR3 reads TGTGCCAGCAGCTTGGGCGGGGAAGGTAGCTACGAGCAGTACTTC.

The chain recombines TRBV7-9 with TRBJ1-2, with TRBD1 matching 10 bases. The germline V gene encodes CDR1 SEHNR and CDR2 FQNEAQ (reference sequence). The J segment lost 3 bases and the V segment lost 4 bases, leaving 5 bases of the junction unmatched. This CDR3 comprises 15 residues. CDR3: CASSSTGGTDYGYTF. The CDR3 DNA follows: TGTGCCAGCAGCTCGACAGGGGGCACTGACTATGGCTACACCTTC.

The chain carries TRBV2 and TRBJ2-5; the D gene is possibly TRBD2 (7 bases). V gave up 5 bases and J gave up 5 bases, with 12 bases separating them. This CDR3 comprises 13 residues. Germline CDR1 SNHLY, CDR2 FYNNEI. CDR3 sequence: CASSRGGRETQYF. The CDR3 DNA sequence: TGTGCCAGCAGTAGGGGGGGACGGGAGACCCAGTACTTC.

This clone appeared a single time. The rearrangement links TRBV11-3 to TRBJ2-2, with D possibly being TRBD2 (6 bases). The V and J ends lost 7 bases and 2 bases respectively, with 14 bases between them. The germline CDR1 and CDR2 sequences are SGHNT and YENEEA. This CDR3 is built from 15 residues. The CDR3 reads CASTPPGTNTGELFF. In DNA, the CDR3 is TGTGCCAGCACCCCCCCAGGGACTAACACCGGGGAGCTGTTTTTT.

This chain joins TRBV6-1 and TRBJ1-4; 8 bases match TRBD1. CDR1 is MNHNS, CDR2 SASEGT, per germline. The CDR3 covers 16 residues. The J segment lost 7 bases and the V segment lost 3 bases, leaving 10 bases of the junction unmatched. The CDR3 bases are TGTGCCAGCAGTGATTTCCGGGGACAGGCACGTGAAAAACTGTTTTTT. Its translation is CASSDFRGQAREKLFF.

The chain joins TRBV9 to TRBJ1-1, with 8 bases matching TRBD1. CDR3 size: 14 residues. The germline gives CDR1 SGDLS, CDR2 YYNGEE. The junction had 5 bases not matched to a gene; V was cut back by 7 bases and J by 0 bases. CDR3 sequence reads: CASAQGGMNTEAFF. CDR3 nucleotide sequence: TGTGCCAGCGCACAGGGGGGAATGAACACTGAAGCTTTCTTT.

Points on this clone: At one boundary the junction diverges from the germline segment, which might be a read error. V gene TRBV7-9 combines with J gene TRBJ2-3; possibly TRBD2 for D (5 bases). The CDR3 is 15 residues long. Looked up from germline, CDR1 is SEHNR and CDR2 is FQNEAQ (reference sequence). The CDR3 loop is CASSSGLLSTDTQYF. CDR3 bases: TGTGCCAGCAGCTCCGGACTCCTGAGCACAGATACCCAGTATTTT.

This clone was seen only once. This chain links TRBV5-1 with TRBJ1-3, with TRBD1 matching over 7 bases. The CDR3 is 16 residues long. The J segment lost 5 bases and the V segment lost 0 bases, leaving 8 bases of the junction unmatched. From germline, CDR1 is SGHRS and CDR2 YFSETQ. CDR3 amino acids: CASSLDTGTARNTIYF. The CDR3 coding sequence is TGCGCCAGCAGCTTGGATACCGGGACAGCCAGAAACACCATATATTTT.

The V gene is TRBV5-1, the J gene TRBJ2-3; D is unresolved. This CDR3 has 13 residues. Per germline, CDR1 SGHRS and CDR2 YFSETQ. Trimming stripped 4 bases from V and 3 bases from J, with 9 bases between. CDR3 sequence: CASSRSVTDTQYF. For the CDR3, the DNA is TGCGCCAGCAGCCGGAGCGTTACAGATACGCAGTATTTT.

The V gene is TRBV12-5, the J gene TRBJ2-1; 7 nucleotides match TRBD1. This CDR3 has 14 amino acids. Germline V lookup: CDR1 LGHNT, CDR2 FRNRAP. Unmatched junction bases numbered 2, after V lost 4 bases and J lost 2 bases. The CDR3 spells CASGSDRTYNEQFF. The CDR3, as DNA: TGTGCTAGTGGTTCGGACAGGACCTACAATGAGCAGTTCTTC.

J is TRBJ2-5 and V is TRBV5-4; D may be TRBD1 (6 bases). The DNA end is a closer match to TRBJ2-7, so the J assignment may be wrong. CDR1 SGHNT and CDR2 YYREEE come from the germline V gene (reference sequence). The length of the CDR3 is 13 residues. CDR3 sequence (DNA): TGTGCCAGCAGCTTGGACAGGGTGGGCGAGCAGTACTTC. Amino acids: CASSLDRVGEQYF.

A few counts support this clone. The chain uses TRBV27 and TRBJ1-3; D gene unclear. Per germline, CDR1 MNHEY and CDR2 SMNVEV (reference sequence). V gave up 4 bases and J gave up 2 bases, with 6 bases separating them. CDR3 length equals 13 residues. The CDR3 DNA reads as TGTGCCAGCAGTTCCAGGCCTGGAAACACCATATATTTT. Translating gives CASSSRPGNTIYF.

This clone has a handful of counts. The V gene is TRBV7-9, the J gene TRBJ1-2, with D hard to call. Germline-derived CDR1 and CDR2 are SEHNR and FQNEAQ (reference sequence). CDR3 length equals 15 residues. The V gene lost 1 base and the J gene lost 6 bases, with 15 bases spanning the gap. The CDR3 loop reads CASSLVAGIGDGYTF. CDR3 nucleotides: TGTGCCAGCAGCTTAGTGGCCGGGATTGGTGATGGCTACACCTTC.

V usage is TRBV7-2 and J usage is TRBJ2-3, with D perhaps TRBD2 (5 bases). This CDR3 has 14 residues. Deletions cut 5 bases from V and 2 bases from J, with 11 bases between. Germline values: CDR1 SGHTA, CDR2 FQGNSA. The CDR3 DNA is TGTGCCAGCAGCCCTTTCGGGGTCACAGATACGCAGTATTTT. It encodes CASSPFGVTDTQYF.

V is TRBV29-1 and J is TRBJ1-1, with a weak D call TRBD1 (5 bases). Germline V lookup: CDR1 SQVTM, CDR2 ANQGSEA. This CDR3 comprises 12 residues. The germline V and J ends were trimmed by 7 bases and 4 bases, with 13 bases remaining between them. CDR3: CSALAGVTEAFF. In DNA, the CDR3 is TGCAGCGCCTTGGCGGGGGTCACTGAAGCTTTCTTT.

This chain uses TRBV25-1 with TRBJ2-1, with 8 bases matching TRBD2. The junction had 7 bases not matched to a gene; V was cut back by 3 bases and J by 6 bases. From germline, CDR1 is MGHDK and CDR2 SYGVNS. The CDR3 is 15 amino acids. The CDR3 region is CASSDPAGEGNEQFF. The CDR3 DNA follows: TGTGCCAGCAGTGATCCAGCGGGAGAGGGCAATGAGCAGTTCTTC.

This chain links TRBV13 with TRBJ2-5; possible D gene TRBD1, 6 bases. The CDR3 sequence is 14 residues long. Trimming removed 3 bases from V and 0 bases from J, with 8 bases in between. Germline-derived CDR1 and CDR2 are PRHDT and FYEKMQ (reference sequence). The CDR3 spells CASSFYRDQETQYF. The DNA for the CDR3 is TGTGCCAGCAGCTTTTACAGGGACCAAGAGACCCAGTACTTC.